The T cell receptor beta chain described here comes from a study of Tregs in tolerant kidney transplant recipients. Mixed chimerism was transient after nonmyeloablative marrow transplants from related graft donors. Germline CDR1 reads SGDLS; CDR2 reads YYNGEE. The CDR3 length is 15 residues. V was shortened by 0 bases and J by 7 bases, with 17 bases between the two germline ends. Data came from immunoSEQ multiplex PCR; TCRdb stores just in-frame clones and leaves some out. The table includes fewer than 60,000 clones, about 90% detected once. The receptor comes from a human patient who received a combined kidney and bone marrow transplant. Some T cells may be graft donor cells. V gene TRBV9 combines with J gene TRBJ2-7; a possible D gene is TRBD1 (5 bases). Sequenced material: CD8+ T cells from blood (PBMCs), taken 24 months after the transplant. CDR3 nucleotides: TGTGCCAGCAGCGTAGGTTTCGGCTTTTCAGGGGAGCAGTACTTC. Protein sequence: CASSVGFGFSGEQYF.